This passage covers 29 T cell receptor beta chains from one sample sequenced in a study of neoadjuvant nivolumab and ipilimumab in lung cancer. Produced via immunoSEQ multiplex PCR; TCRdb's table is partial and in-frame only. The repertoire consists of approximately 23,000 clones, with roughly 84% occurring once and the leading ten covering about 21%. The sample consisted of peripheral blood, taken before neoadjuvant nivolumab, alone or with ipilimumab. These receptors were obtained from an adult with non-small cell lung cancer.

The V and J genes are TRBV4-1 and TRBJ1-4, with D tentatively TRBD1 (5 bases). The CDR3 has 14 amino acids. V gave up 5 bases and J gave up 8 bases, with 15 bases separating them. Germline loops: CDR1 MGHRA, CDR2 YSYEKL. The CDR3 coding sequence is TGCGCCAGCAGCTACGCGGGGGTAGGCGAAAAACTGTTTTTT. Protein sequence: CASSYAGVGEKLFF.

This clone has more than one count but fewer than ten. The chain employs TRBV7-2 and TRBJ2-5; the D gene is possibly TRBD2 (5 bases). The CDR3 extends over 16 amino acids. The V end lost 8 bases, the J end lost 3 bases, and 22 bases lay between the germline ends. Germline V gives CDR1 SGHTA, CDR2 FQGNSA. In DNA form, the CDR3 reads TGTGCCAGCGAGGGTTGGACGGAAGACCCCGAAGAGACCCAGTACTTC. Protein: CASEGWTEDPEETQYF. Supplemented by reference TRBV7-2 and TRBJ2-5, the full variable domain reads GAGVSQSPSNKVTEKGKDVELRCDPISGHTALYWYRQSLGQGLEFLIYFQGNSAPDKSGLPSDRFSAERTGGSVSTLTIQRTQQEDSAVYLCASEGWTEDPEETQYFGPGTRLLVL.

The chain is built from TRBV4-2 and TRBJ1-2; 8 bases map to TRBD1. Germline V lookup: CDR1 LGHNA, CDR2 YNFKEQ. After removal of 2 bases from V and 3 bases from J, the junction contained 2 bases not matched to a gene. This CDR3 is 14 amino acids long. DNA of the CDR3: TGTGCCAGCAGCCAAAAGGGACAGGACTATGGCTACACCTTC. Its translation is CASSQKGQDYGYTF.

The CDR3 sequence is CASSTRAINEKLFF. The CDR3 nucleotides are TGTGCCAGCAGTACAAGGGCCATTAATGAAAAACTGTTTTTT. The rearrangement joins TRBV6-5 to TRBJ1-4; D is unresolved. CDR1 and CDR2 from the germline V gene are MNHEY and SVGAGI. The V end was cut by 5 bases, the J end by 4 bases, with 11 bases between. The CDR3 runs to 14 residues.

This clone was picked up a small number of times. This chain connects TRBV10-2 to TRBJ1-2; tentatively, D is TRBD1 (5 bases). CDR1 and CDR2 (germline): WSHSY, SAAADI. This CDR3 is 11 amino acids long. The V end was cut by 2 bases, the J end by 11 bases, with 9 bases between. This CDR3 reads CASSETGRYTF. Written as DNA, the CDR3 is TGCGCCAGCAGTGAGACAGGCCGGTACACCTTC.

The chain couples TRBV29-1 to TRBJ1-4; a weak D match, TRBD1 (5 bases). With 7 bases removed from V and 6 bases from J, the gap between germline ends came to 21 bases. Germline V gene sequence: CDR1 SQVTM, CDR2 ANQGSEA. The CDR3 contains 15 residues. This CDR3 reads CSAGGFGTGDEKLFF. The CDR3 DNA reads TGCAGCGCTGGGGGGTTCGGGACGGGGGATGAAAAACTGTTTTTT.

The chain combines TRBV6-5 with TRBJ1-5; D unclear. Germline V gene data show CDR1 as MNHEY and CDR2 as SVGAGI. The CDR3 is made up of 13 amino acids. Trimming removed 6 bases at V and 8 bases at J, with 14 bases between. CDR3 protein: CASSPTASEPQHF. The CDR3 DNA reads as TGTGCCAGCAGCCCGACCGCCTCGGAGCCCCAGCATTTT.

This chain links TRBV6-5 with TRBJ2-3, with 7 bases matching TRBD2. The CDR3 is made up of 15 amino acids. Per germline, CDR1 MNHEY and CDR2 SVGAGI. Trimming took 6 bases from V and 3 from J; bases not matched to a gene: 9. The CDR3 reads CASRSQRRGTDTQYF. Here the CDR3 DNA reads TGTGCCAGCAGGTCCCAGAGGCGGGGGACAGATACGCAGTATTTT.

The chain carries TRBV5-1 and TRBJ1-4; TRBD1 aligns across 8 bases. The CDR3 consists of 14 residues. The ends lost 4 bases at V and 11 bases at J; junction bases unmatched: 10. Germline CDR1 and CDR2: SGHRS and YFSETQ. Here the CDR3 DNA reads TGCGCCAGCAGCGACGGACAGGGAAAGGGGAAACTGTTTTTT. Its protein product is CASSDGQGKGKLFF.

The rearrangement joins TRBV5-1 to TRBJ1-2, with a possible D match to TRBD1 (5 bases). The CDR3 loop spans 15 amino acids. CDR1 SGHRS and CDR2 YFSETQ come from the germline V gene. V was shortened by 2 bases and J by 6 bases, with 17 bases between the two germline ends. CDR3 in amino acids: CASSFQGVISDGYTF. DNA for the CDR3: TGCGCCAGCAGCTTTCAGGGCGTAATATCGGATGGCTACACCTTC.

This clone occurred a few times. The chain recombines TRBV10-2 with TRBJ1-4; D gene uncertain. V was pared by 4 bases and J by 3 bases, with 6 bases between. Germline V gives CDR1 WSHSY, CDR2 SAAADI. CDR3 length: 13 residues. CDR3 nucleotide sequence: TGCGCCAGCAGTGGACGGGCTAATGAAAAACTGTTTTTT. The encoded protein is CASSGRANEKLFF.

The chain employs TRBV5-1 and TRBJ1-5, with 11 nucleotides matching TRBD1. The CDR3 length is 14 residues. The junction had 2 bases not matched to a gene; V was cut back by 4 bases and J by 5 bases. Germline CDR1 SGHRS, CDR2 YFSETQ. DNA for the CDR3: TGCGCCAGCAGCACGGGACAGGGGGATCAGCCCCAGCATTTT. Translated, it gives CASSTGQGDQPQHF.

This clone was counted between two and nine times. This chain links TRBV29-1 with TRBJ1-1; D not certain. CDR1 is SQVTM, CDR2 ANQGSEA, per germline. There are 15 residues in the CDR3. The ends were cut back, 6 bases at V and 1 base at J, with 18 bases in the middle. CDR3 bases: TGCAGCGTCGCCCCGGAGAAGTCCTCGAACACTGAAGCTTTCTTT. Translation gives CSVAPEKSSNTEAFF.

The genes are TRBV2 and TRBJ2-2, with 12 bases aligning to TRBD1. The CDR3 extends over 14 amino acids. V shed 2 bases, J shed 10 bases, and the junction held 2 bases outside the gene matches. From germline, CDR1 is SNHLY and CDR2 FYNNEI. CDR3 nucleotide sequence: TGTGCCAGCAGTGAATGGGGACAGGGGGCGGAGCTGTTTTTT. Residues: CASSEWGQGAELFF.

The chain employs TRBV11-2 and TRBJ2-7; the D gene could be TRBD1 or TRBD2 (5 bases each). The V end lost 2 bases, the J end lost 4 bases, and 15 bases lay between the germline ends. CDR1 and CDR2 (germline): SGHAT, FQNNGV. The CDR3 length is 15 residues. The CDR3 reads CASSLMSTGPYEQYF. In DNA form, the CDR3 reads TGTGCCAGCAGCTTAATGTCCACGGGACCATACGAGCAGTACTTC.

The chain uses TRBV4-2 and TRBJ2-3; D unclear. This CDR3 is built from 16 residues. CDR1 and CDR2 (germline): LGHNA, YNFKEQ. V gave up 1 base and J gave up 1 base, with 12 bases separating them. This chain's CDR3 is CASSQAQGGGTDTQYF. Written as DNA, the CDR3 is TGTGCCAGCAGCCAAGCACAAGGTGGGGGCACAGATACGCAGTATTTT.

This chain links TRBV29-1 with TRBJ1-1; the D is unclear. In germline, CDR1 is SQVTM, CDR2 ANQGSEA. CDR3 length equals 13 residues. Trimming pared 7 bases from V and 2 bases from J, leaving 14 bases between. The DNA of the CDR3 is TGCAGCGGGAGCAAAGGAGGTAACACTGAAGCTTTCTTT. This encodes CSGSKGGNTEAFF.

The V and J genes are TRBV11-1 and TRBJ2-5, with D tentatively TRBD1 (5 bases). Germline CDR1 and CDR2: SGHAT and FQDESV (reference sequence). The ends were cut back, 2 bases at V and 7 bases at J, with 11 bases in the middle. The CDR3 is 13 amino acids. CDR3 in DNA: TGTGCCAGCAGCTTAACAGGAAAGGGGACCCAGTACTTC. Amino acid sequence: CASSLTGKGTQYF.

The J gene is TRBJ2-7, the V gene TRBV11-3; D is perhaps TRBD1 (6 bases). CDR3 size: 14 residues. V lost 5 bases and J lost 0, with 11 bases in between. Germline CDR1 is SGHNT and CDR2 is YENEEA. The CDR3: CASSATGSSYEQYF. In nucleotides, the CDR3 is TGTGCCAGCAGCGCAACAGGGAGCTCCTACGAGCAGTACTTC.

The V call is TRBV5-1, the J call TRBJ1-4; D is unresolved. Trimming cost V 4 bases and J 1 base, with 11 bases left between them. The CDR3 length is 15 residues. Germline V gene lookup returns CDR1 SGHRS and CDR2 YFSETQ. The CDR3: CASSQTSGTNEKLFF. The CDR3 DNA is TGCGCCAGCAGCCAGACAAGTGGAACTAATGAAAAACTGTTTTTT.

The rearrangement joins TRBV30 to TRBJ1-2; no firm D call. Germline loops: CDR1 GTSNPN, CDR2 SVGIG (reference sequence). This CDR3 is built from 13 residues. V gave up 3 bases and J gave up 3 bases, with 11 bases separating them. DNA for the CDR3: TGTGCCTGGAGGCGAGGGAAGGACTATGGCTACACCTTC. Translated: CAWRRGKDYGYTF.

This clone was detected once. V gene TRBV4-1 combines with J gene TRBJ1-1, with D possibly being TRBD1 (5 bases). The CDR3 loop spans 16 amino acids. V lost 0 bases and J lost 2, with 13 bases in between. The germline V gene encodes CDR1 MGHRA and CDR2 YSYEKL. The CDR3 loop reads CASSQDRGLINTEAFF. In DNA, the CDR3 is TGCGCCAGCAGCCAAGATCGGGGACTTATCAACACTGAAGCTTTCTTT.

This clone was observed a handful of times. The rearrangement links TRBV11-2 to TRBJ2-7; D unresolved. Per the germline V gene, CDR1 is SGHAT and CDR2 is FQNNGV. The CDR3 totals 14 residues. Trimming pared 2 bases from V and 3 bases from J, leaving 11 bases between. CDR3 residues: CASSLQHTLYEQYF. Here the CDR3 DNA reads TGTGCCAGCAGCTTACAACATACTCTCTACGAGCAGTACTTC.

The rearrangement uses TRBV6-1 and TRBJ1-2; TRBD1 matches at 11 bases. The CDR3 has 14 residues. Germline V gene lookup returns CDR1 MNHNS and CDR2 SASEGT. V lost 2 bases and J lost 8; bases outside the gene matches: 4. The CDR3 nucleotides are TGTGCCAGCAGTGAACTCGGACAGGGGGCCGGCTACACCTTC. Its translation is CASSELGQGAGYTF.

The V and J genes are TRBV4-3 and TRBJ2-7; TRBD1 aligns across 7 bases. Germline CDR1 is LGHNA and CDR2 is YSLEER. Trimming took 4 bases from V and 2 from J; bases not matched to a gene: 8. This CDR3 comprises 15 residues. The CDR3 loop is CASSRRQGGPYEQYF. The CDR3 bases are TGCGCCAGCAGCCGCCGACAGGGTGGACCCTACGAGCAGTACTTC.

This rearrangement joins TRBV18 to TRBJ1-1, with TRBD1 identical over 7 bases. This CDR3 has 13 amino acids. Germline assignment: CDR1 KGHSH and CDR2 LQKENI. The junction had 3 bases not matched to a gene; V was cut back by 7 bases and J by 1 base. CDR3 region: CASLGQANTEAFF. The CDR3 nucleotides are TGTGCCAGCTTAGGACAGGCGAACACTGAAGCTTTCTTT.

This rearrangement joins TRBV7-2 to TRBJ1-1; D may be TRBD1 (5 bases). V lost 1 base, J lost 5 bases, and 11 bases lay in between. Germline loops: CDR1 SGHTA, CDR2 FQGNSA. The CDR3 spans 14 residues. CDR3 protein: CASSLGGGSTEAFF. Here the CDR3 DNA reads TGTGCCAGCAGCTTAGGTGGGGGATCGACTGAAGCTTTCTTT.

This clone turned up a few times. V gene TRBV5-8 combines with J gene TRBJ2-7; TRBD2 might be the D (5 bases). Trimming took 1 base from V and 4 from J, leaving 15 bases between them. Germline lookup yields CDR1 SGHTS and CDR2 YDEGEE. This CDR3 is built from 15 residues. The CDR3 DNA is TGTGCCAGCAGCTTGTCAACGGGATTAGCGTACGAGCAGTACTTC. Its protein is CASSLSTGLAYEQYF.

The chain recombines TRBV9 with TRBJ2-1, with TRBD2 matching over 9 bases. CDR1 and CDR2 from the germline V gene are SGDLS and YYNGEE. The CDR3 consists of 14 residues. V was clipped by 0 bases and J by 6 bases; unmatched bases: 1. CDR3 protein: CASSVGTSVNEQFF. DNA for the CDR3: TGTGCCAGCAGCGTAGGGACTAGCGTCAATGAGCAGTTCTTC.